Here is one TCR beta chain with its context. What it recognizes is unknown. A single heparinised draw of approximately 0.12 L on average was taken per donor. The authors obtained over 98% purity in all sorted populations. cDNA synthesis used the whole RNA isolate, giving expressed TCRB sequences. The read count averaged about 3.57 million across naive, central memory and regulatory T cell samples. The repertoire was sequenced with immunoSEQ multiplex PCR; TCRdb's copy has only in-frame clones and lacks some. In the table there are some 180,000 clones, approximately 13% of which are singletons. The sample belongs to a study of beta chain features in type 1 diabetes. General observations from the study: The naive, central memory and Treg TCRB repertoires of patients appeared to be more similar to one another than those of healthy donors.

Sequences were obtained from central memory CD4+ T cells from blood. This receptor was identified in a young woman in good health.

The CDR3 loop is CASSEGGLEQFF. The CDR3 nucleotides are TGCGCCAGCAGTGAAGGGGGACTAGAGCAGTTCTTC. V usage is TRBV10-2 and J usage is TRBJ2-1; D is possibly TRBD2 (7 bases). Trimming shortened V by 3 bases and J by 10 bases, and 10 bases separated the two germline ends. The CDR3 length is 12 residues. Germline CDR1 and CDR2: WSHSY and SAAADI.